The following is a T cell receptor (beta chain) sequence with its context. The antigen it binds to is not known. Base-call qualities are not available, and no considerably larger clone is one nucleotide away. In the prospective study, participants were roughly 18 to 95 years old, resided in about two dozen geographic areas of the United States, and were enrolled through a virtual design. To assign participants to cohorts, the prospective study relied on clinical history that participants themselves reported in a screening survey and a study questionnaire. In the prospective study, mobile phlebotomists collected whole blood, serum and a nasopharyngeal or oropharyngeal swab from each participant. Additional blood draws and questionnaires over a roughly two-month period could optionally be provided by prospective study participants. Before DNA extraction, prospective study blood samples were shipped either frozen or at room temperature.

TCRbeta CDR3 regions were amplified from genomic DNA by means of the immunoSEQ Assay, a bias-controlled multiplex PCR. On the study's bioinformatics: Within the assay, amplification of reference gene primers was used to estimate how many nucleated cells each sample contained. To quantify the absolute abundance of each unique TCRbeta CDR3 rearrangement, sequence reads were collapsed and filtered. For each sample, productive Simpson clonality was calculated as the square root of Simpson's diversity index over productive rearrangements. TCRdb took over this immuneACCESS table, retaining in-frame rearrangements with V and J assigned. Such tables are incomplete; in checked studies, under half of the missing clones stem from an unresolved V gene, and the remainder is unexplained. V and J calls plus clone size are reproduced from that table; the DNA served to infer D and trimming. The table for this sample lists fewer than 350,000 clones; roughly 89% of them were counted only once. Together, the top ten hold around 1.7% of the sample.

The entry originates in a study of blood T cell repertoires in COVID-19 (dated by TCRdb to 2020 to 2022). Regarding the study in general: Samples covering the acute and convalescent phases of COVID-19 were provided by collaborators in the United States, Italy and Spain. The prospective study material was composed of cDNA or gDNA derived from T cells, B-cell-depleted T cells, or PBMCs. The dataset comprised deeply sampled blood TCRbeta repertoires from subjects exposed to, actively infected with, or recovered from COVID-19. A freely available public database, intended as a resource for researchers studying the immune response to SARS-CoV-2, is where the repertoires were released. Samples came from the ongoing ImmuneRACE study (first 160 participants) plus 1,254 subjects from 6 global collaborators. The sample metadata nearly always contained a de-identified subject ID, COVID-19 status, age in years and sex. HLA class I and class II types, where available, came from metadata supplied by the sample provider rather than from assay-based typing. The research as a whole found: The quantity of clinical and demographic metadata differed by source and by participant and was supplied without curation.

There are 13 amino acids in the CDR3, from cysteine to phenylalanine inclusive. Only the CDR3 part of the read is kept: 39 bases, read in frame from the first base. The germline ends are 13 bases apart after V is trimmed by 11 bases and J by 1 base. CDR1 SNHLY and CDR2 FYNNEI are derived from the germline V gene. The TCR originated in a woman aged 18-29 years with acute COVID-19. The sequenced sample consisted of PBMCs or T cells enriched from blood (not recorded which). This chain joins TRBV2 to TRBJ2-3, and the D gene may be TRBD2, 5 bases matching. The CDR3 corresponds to CAGGRVGTDTQYF. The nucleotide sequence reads TGTGCCGGAGGCCGAGTCGGCACAGATACGCAGTATTTT.